These 21 T cell receptor beta chains came from one sample sequenced in a study of post-analysis software for immune sequencing data. Antigen specificity for these receptors is unknown. The authors incorporated unique molecular identifiers into the TCR beta cDNA libraries. TCRdb re-called the PCR reads through MiXCR, storing one row per CDR3 protein. The sample lists 350,000 to 450,000 distinct CDR3 sequences, approximately 33% seen once, with roughly 13% in the top ten. The study, taken as a whole, reports: Elevated frequency relative to controls characterized four or five TRBV segments in patients, TRBV5-6, TRBV5-1 and TRBV20-1 among them.

The sample taken for sequencing was blood. These TCRs come from a girl aged 10-17 years with multiple sclerosis.

The chain is built from TRBV6-1 and TRBJ2-7; D uncertain. The CDR3 totals 14 residues. Trimming took 6 bases from V and 0 from J, leaving 12 bases between them. CDR1 MNHNS and CDR2 SASEGT come from the germline V gene. Written as DNA, the CDR3 is TGTGCCAGCAGGCAAGGATTAGACTCCTACGAGCAGTACTTC. This encodes CASRQGLDSYEQYF.

The chain carries TRBV2 and TRBJ1-2; D uncertain. The CDR3 is 13 amino acids. Per germline, CDR1 SNHLY and CDR2 FYNNEI. V lost 1 base and J lost 6, with 9 bases in between. CDR3 DNA: TGTGCCAGCAGTGAAGGGTATATACATGGCTACACCTTC. Translating gives CASSEGYIHGYTF.

The DNA of the CDR3 is TGTGCCAGCAGCCAGCACTCCTCCGGGACACCCGATGGGTACTTC. Translated, it gives CASSQHSSGTPDGYF. The chain links TRBV28 to TRBJ2-5; TRBD1 is a possible D gene (6 bases). CDR1 MDHEN and CDR2 SYDVKM come from the germline V gene. V was cut by 6 bases and J by 13 bases, with 27 bases left in between. This CDR3 is 15 amino acids long.

The table lists this clonotype with a few counts. This chain uses TRBV7-2 with TRBJ2-7; D may correspond to TRBD1 or TRBD2 (5 bases each). The V gene lost 6 bases and the J gene lost 2 bases, with 14 bases spanning the gap. The CDR3 loop spans 14 amino acids. The germline gives CDR1 SGHTA, CDR2 FQGNSA. Written as DNA, the CDR3 is TGTGCCAGCAGACCCCCGTGGGACCCCTACGAGCAGTACTTC. This codes for CASRPPWDPYEQYF. Supplemented by reference TRBV7-2 and TRBJ2-7, the full variable domain reads GAGVSQSPSNKVTEKGKDVELRCDPISGHTALYWYRQSLGQGLEFLIYFQGNSAPDKSGLPSDRFSAERTGGSVSTLTIQRTQQEDSAVYLCASRPPWDPYEQYFGPGTRLTVT.

The rearrangement uses TRBV15 and TRBJ1-2, with a weak D call TRBD1 (6 bases). V was clipped by 5 bases and J by 8 bases, with 12 bases between them. Germline values: CDR1 LNHNV, CDR2 YYDKDF (reference sequence). The CDR3 is 12 residues long. CDR3 nucleotide sequence: TGTGCCACCAGCGAGGACAGATGGGGCTACACCTTC. Translation: CATSEDRWGYTF.

This clonotype was counted only a few times. The chain uses TRBV4-1 and TRBJ2-3; perhaps TRBD2 as D (6 bases). V was cut by 4 bases and J by 4 bases, with 18 bases left in between. The CDR3 runs to 16 residues. CDR1 MGHRA and CDR2 YSYEKL come from the germline V gene. The CDR3 is CASSPSTGVGSDTQYF. CDR3 DNA sequence: TGCGCCAGCAGCCCCTCAACGGGGGTAGGGTCAGATACGCAGTATTTT.

The chain uses TRBV6-5 and TRBJ2-1; 8 bases map to TRBD1. CDR3 length: 12 amino acids. Trimming removed 5 bases from V and 14 bases from J; junction bases left unmatched: 8. Germline values: CDR1 MNHEY, CDR2 SVGAGI. The CDR3 here is CASSRQGMAEFF. In DNA, the CDR3 is TGTGCCAGCAGTCGACAGGGGATGGCGGAGTTCTTC.

This clonotype has just a few counts. CDR3 bases: TGTGCCAGCAGCCGGGAATATAAAGAGACCCAGTACTTC. This sequence encodes CASSREYKETQYF. The V call is TRBV5-5, the J call TRBJ2-5; D is perhaps TRBD2 (5 bases). CDR1 and CDR2 from the germline V gene are SGHKS and YYEKEE (reference sequence). The CDR3 spans 13 residues. Trimming stripped 4 bases from V and 3 bases from J, with 10 bases between.

The J gene is TRBJ2-5, the V gene TRBV15; D is unclear. CDR1 LNHNV and CDR2 YYDKDF come from the germline V gene (reference sequence). V dropped 5 bases and J dropped 5 bases, with 12 bases sitting between them. The CDR3 has 13 residues. The CDR3 sequence is CATSLRQMETQYF. In DNA form, the CDR3 reads TGTGCCACCAGCCTGAGACAAATGGAGACCCAGTACTTC. Looking up the rest from reference TRBV15 and TRBJ2-5 gives the full variable domain: DAMVIQNPRYQVTQFGKPVTLSCSQTLNHNVMYWYQQKSSQAPKLLFHYYDKDFNNEADTPDNFQSRRPNTSFCFLDIRSPGLGDTAMYLCATSLRQMETQYFGPGTRLLVL.

The CDR3, as DNA: TGTGCCAGCAGTTACTCTCCACTAGCGGGGGGGCCCTACAATGAGCAGTTCTTC. This translates into CASSYSPLAGGPYNEQFF. The rearrangement links TRBV6-2 or TRBV6-3 to TRBJ2-1, with 13 bases that match TRBD2. This CDR3 is 18 amino acids long. Germline CDR1 and CDR2: MNHEY and SVGEGT. Trimming removed 0 bases from V and 2 bases from J; junction bases left unmatched: 4.

The chain has TRBV7-2 and TRBJ2-1; possibly TRBD2 for D (6 bases). The CDR3 covers 15 residues. Germline V CDR1 and CDR2: SGHTA, FQGNSA. Trimming stripped 3 bases from V and 7 bases from J, with 16 bases between. CDR3 protein: CASSFTGLNRNEQFF. The CDR3 region has the DNA TGTGCCAGCAGCTTTACGGGACTGAACCGAAATGAGCAGTTCTTC.

This clonotype was observed a handful of times. The chain couples TRBV5-5 to TRBJ2-7; D gene uncertain. V lost 0 bases, J lost 3 bases, and 7 bases lay in between. Germline V gives CDR1 SGHKS, CDR2 YYEKEE (reference sequence). There are 13 residues in the CDR3. This CDR3 is CASSLAPYYEQYF. The CDR3 nucleotides are TGTGCCAGCAGCTTGGCCCCCTACTACGAGCAGTACTTC.

The J gene is TRBJ1-1, the V gene TRBV12-3 or TRBV12-4; TRBD1 aligns across 7 bases. This CDR3 has 16 amino acids. The ends lost 5 bases at V and 1 base at J; junction bases unmatched: 10. The CDR3 loop reads CASSPHPTGTNTEAFF. The CDR3 DNA is TGTGCCAGCAGTCCTCACCCGACAGGGACGAACACTGAAGCTTTCTTT.

The chain is built from TRBV4-1 and TRBJ2-4, with D possibly being TRBD2 (5 bases). Between the trimmed V and J ends, which lost 0 bases and 2 bases, there was a span of 17 bases. Germline V gives CDR1 MGHRA, CDR2 YSYEKL. This CDR3 has 18 amino acids. The CDR3, as DNA: TGCGCCAGCAGCCAAGATAATTGGGCAGGAGGTCCCAAAAACATTCAGTACTTC. This sequence encodes CASSQDNWAGGPKNIQYF.

The chain combines TRBV27 with TRBJ1-2; no firm D call. Trimming stripped 6 bases from V and 4 bases from J, with 9 bases between. Germline CDR1 reads MNHEY; CDR2 reads SMNVEV (reference sequence). There are 12 residues in the CDR3. The CDR3 sequence is CASRGSGYGYTF. CDR3 nucleotides: TGTGCCAGCAGGGGTTCGGGCTATGGCTACACCTTC.

The chain joins TRBV7-7 to TRBJ1-2; D gene ambiguous. The germline gives CDR1 SSHAT, CDR2 FNYEAQ (reference sequence). The CDR3 totals 13 residues. CDR3 loop: CASSAALSYGYTF. The CDR3 DNA reads TGTGCTAGCTCCGCGGCCCTTAGCTATGGCTACACCTTC.

The V and J genes are TRBV4-3 and TRBJ2-1; 8 positions match TRBD1. The length of the CDR3 is 17 residues. V lost 3 bases and J lost 9; bases outside the gene matches: 16. Germline lookup yields CDR1 LGHNA and CDR2 YSLEER. The CDR3 bases are TGCGCCAGCAGCCAGCCTCCTCCCGGACAGGGTCCCGGTGAGCAGTTCTTC. Amino acids: CASSQPPPGQGPGEQFF.

This clonotype was observed many times. The chain recombines TRBV5-1 with TRBJ2-3; D call uncertain. In germline, CDR1 is SGHRS, CDR2 YFSETQ. Trimming cost V 3 bases and J 0 bases, with 5 bases left between them. The CDR3 covers 13 residues. The CDR3: CASSSGSTDTQYF. Written as DNA, the CDR3 is TGCGCCAGCAGCTCTGGCAGCACAGATACGCAGTATTTT.

The V and J genes are TRBV6-1 and TRBJ1-2, with TRBD1 matching over 7 bases. CDR1 MNHNS and CDR2 SASEGT come from the germline V gene. This CDR3 comprises 15 residues. J was trimmed by 4 bases and V by 0 bases; bases with no gene match: 5. CDR3 coding DNA: TGTGCCAGCAGTGAAGCGCCCGACAGGGTCTATGGCTACACCTTC. This encodes CASSEAPDRVYGYTF.

The genes are TRBV4-3 and TRBJ1-2; no definite D call. V was cut by 0 bases and J by 8 bases, with 16 bases left in between. This CDR3 is 15 amino acids long. The germline gives CDR1 LGHNA, CDR2 YSLEER. CDR3 loop: CASSQDPTGSAGYTF. In DNA form, the CDR3 reads TGCGCCAGCAGCCAAGATCCAACGGGGTCGGCCGGCTACACCTTC.

This clonotype was observed a handful of times. DNA of the CDR3: TGCAGTGCTAGAGAGGAAATTTACCCCTACGAGCAGTACTTC. Its protein is CSAREEIYPYEQYF. The chain is built from TRBV20-1 and TRBJ2-7, with D uncertain. Germline loops: CDR1 DFQATT, CDR2 SNEGSKA (reference sequence). Trimming removed 0 bases at V and 2 bases at J, with 11 bases between. The CDR3 is made up of 14 amino acids.